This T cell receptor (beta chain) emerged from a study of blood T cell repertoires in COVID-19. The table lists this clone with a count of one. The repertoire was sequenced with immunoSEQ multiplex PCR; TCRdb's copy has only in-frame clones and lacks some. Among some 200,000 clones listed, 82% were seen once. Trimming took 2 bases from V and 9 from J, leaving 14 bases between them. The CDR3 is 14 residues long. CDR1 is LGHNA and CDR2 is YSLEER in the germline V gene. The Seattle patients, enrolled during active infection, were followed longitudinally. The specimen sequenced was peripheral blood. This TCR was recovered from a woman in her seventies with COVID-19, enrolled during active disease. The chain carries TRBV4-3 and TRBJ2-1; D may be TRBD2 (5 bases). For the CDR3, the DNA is TGCGCCAGCAGCCAATCCAACGCCCGGGGTGAGCAGTTCTTC. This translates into CASSQSNARGEQFF.